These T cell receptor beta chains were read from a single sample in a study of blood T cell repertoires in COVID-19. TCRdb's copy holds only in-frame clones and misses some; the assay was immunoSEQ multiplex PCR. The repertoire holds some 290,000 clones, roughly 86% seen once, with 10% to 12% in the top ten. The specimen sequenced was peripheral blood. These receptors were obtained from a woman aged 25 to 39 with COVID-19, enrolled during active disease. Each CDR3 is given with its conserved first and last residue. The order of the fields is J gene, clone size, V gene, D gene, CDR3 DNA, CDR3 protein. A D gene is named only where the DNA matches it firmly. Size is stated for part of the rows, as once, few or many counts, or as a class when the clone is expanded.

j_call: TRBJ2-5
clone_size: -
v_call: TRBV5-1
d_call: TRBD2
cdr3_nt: TGCGCCAGCAGCCCCGGGGGGGCTGCCGGCCAAGAGACCCAGTACTTC
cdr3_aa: CASSPGGAAGQETQYF

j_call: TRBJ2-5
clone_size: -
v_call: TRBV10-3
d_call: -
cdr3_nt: TGTGCCATTCAGGGGAACCAAGAGACCCAGTACTTC
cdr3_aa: CAIQGNQETQYF

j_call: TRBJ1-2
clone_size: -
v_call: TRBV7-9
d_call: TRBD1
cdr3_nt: TGTGCCAGCAGCCAAACAGGGGACAGGCGCGGCTACACCTTC
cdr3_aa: CASSQTGDRRGYTF

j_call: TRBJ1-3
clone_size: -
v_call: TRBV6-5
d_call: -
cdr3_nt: TGTGCCAGCAGTTACTCCGACAGAACTGGAAACACCATATATTTT
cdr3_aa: CASSYSDRTGNTIYF

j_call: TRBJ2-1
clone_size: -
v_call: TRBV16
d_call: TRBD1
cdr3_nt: TGTGCCAGCAGCCAAATCCCAGGGACAGGGGAGGCTGAGCAGTTCTTC
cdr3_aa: CASSQIPGTGEAEQFF

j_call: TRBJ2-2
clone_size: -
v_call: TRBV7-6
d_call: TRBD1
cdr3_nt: TGTGCCAGCAGCTCGCGACAGGGTTTGAACACCGGGGAGCTGTTTTTT
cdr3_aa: CASSSRQGLNTGELFF

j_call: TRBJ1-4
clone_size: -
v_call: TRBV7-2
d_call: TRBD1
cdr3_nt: TGTGCCAGCAGCTCAGACAGGGGGAGAGCGAGCCTAAAACTGTTTTTT
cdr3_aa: CASSSDRGRASLKLFF

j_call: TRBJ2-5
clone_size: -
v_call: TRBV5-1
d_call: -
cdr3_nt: TGCGCCAGCAGCTTGGGGTTCGGGCAAGAGACCCAGTACTTC
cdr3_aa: CASSLGFGQETQYF

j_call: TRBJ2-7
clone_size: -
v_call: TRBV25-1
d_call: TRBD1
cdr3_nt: TGTGCCAGCAGTGGACAGGGGGTCTCCTACGAGCAGTACTTC
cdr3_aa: CASSGQGVSYEQYF

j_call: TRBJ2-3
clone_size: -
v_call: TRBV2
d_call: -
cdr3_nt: TGTGCCAGCAGTCCTCTAGCTGGGGGGGCACGAGATACGCAGTATTTT
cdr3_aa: CASSPLAGGARDTQYF

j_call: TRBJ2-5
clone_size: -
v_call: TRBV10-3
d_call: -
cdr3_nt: TGTGCCATCAGTGTAGACGGAGCGGGCAAAGAGACCCAGTACTTC
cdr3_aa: CAISVDGAGKETQYF

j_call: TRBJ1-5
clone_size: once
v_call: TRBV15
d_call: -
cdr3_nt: TGTGCCCCAGGCCAGGGGAGCAATCAGCCCCAGCATTTT
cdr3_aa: CAPGQGSNQPQHF

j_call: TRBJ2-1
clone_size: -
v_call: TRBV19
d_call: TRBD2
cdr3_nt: TGTGCCAGTAGTCCAAGACAGGAGTTGTATTCTAGCGGGAGCTCCTACAATGAGCAGTTCTTC
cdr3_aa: CASSPRQELYSSGSSYNEQFF

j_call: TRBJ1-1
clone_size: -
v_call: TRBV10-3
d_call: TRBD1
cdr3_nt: TGTGCCATCAGTGAGTGGCAGGGGGCCACTGAAGCTTTCTTT
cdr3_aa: CAISEWQGATEAFF

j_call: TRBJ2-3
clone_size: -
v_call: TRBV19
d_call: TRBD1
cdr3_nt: TGTGCCAGTAGTAGATTTATCGGGACAGGGAAGGGAGATACGCAGTATTTT
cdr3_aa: CASSRFIGTGKGDTQYF

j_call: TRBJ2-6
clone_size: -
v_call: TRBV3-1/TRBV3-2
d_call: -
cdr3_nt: TGTGCCAGCAGCCGCGCATCCTCTGGGGCCAACGTCCTGACTTTC
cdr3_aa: CASSRASSGANVLTF

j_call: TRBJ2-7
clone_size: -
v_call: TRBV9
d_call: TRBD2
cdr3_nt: TGTGCCAGCAGCGTAGATACTAGCGGGAGGTACGAGCAGTACTTC
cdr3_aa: CASSVDTSGRYEQYF

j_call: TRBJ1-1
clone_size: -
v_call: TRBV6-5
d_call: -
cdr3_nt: TGTGCCAGCCACACCATGACAGGCCCAACGATTGAAGCTTTCTTT
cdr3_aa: CASHTMTGPTIEAFF

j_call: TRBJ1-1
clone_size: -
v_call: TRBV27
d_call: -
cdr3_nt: TGTGCCAGCAGTTTAGGGGTGGGGGGCACTGAAGCTTTCTTT
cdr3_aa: CASSLGVGGTEAFF

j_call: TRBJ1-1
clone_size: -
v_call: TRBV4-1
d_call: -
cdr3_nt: TGCGCCAGCAGCCAAGAGAGCTCCGGACAATCGAACACTGAAGCTTTCTTT
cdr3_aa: CASSQESSGQSNTEAFF

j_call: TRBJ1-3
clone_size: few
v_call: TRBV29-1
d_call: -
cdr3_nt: TGCAGCGTTGATACAGGGCCGAACACCATATATTTT
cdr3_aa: CSVDTGPNTIYF

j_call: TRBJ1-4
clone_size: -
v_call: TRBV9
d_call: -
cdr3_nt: TGTGCCAGCAGCGTAGATCCGCAGGCAAGAAAACTGTTTTTT
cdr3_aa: CASSVDPQARKLFF

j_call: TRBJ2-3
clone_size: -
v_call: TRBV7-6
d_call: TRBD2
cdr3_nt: TGTGCCAGCAGCTCCACTCAGCGGGGTTACACAGATACGCAGTATTTT
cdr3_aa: CASSSTQRGYTDTQYF

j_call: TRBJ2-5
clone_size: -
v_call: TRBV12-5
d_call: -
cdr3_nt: TGTGCTAGTGGTTTGGTAACGGGATCTATGGGAGAAGAGACCCAGTACTTC
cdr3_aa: CASGLVTGSMGEETQYF

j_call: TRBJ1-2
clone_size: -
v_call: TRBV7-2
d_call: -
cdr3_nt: TGTGCCAGCAGTGGGGGGACGGGTGGCTACACCTTC
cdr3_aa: CASSGGTGGYTF

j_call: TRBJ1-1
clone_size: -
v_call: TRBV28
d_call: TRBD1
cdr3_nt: TGTGCCAGCAGTTCCCCTTCCGGGACAGGGGGCACTGAAGCTTTCTTT
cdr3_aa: CASSSPSGTGGTEAFF

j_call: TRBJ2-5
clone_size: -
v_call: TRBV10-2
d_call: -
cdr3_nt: TGCGCCAGCAGTCGGGACTTGACCCAGTACTTC
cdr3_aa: CASSRDLTQYF

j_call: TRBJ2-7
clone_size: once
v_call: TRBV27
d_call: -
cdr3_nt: TGTGCCAGCAGTTTTTCCGGGTCCTACGAGCAGTACTTC
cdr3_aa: CASSFSGSYEQYF

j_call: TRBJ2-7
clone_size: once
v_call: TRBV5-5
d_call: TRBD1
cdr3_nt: TGTGCCAGCAGCTTGGTAGTCTCCAGGACAGGGTCCTACGAGCAGTACTTC
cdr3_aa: CASSLVVSRTGSYEQYF

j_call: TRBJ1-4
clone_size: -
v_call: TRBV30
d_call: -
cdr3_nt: TGTGCGCAGAAACAGGTGGCTTCTAAAAAACTGTTTTTT
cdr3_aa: CAQKQVASKKLFF

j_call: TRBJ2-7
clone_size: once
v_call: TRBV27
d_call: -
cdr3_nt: TGTGCCAGCAGTCTCCAGGGGGGAGAGCAGTACTTC
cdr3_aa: CASSLQGGEQYF

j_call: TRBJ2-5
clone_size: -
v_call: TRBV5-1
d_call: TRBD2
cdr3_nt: TGCGCCAGCAGCGCGGGGGGAAGCCCCGGGGAGACCCAGTACTTC
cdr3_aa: CASSAGGSPGETQYF

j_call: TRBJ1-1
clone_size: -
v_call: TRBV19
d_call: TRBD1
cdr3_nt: TGTGCCAGTAGTACAGCCATGGGACAGCAAGCTTTCTTT
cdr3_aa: CASSTAMGQQAFF

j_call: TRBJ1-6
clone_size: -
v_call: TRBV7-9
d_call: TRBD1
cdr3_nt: TGTGCCAGCAGCTTAGCGGGGACAGGGGAAGAAAGGTCACCCCTCCACTTT
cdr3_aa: CASSLAGTGEERSPLHF

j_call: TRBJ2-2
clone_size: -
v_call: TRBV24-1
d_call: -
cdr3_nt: TGTGCCACCAGTGACCAAGACTCCCTAATCACCGGGGAGCTGTTTTTT
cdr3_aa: CATSDQDSLITGELFF

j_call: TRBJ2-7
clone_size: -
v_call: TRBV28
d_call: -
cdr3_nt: TGTGCCAGCAGTTGGATAGGGGTCCACGAGCAGTACTTC
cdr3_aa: CASSWIGVHEQYF

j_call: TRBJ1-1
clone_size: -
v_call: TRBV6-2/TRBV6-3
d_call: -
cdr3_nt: TGTGCCAGCAGTTACCTTCGTTTGAACACTGAAGCTTTCTTT
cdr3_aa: CASSYLRLNTEAFF

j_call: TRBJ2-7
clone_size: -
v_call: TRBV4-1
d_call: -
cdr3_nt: TGCGCCAGCAGCCAAGTCGGCTCCTACGAGCAGTACTTC
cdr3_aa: CASSQVGSYEQYF